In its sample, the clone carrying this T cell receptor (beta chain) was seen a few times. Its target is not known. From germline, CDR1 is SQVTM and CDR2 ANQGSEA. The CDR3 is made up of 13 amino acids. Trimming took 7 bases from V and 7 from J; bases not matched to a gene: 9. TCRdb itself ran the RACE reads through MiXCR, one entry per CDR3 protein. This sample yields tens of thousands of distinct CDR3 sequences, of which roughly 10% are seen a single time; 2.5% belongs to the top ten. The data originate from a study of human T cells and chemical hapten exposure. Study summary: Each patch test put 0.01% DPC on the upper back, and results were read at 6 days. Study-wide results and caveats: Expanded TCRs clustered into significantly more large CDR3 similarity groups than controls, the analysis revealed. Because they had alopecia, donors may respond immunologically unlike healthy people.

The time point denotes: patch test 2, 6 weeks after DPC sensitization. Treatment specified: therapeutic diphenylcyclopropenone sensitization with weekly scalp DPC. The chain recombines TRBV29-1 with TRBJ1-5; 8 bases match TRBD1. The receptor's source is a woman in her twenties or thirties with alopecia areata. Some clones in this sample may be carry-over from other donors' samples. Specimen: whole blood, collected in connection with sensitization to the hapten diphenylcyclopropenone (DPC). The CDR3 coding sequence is TGCAGCGCTGGACCGGACAGGGCCCAGCCCCAGCATTTT. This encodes CSAGPDRAQPQHF.